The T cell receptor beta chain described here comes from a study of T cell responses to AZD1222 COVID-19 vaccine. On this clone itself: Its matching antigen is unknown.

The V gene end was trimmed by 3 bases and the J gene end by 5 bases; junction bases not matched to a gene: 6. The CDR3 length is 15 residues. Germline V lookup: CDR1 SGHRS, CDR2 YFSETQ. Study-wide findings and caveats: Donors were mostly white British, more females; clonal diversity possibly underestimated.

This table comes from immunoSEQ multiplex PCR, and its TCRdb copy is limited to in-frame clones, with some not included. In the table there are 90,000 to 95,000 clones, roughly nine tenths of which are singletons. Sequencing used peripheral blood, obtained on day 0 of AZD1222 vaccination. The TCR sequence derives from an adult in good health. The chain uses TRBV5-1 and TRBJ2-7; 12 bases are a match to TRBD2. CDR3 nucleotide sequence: TGCGCCAGCAGCTCGACTCTAGCGGGGGGGGACGAGCAGTACTTC. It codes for CASSSTLAGGDEQYF.